One and the same sample provided the 18 T cell receptor beta chains below, sequenced in a study of blood T cell repertoires in COVID-19. Using immunoSEQ multiplex PCR, the repertoire was profiled, and TCRdb retains in-frame clones only, with some absent. The sample has approximately 100,000 clones; approximately 83% are singletons. Input material: peripheral blood. The receptors derive from a woman aged 80 or over with active or convalescent COVID-19.

This clone came up a few times. This chain uses TRBV6-5 with TRBJ2-6; D gene uncertain. V lost 2 bases and J lost 0, with 5 bases in between. Germline CDR1 MNHEY, CDR2 SVGAGI. CDR3 length: 15 amino acids. CDR3 residues: CASSYHSSGANVLTF. In nucleotides, the CDR3 is TGTGCCAGCAGTTACCATAGCTCTGGGGCCAACGTCCTGACTTTC.

The chain couples TRBV12-3 or TRBV12-4 to TRBJ1-2; D gene ambiguous. Trimming shortened V by 6 bases and J by 0 bases, and 8 bases separated the two germline ends. The CDR3 totals 13 residues. The CDR3 reads CASRGGANYGYTF. The CDR3 DNA follows: TGTGCCAGCAGGGGCGGGGCTAACTATGGCTACACCTTC.

This clone was recorded once. J is TRBJ1-1 and V is TRBV18; 7 bases agree with TRBD1. Germline CDR1 KGHSH, CDR2 LQKENI. The CDR3 extends over 14 amino acids. Germline trimming cut 5 bases from V and 7 bases from J; bases unmatched to any gene: 10. The CDR3 sequence is CASSVRTGEGEAFF. For the CDR3, the DNA is TGTGCCAGCTCAGTCCGCACAGGGGAAGGTGAAGCTTTCTTT. The full variable domain, with the rest looked up from reference TRBV18 and TRBJ1-1, is NAGVMQNPRHLVRRRGQEARLRCSPMKGHSHVYWYRQLPEEGLKFMVYLQKENIIDESGMPKERFSAEFPKEGPSILRIQQVVRGDSAAYFCASSVRTGEGEAFFGQGTRLTVV.

The sample holds many counts of this clone. The chain has TRBV2 and TRBJ1-2; D is perhaps TRBD1 (5 bases). V was pared by 1 base and J by 2 bases, with 8 bases between. The CDR3 spans 14 residues. Germline CDR1 and CDR2: SNHLY and FYNNEI. Written as DNA, the CDR3 is TGTGCCAGCAGTGAAGGGGGCCGGAACTATGGCTACACCTTC. Protein product: CASSEGGRNYGYTF.

The J gene is TRBJ2-2, the V gene TRBV18; no clear D. The length of the CDR3 is 16 residues. CDR1 is KGHSH, CDR2 LQKENI, per germline. The V end lost 0 bases, the J end lost 3 bases, and 11 bases lay between the germline ends. CDR3 sequence: CASSPPVGSYTGELFF. The CDR3, as DNA: TGTGCCAGCTCACCACCGGTTGGCAGTTACACCGGGGAGCTGTTTTTT. The entire variable domain, with the rest obtained from reference TRBV18 and TRBJ2-2, is as follows: NAGVMQNPRHLVRRRGQEARLRCSPMKGHSHVYWYRQLPEEGLKFMVYLQKENIIDESGMPKERFSAEFPKEGPSILRIQQVVRGDSAAYFCASSPPVGSYTGELFFGEGSRLTVL.

In regard to this clone: Other DNA variants within this sample encode the same CDR3. This chain joins TRBV29-1 and TRBJ1-1; D gene ambiguous. Between the trimmed V and J ends, which lost 3 bases and 1 base, there was a span of 6 bases. CDR3 length: 12 residues. The germline V gene has CDR1 SQVTM and CDR2 ANQGSEA. CDR3 nucleotides: TGCAGCGTTGACCGAGGGAACACTGAAGCTTTCTTT. Amino acid sequence: CSVDRGNTEAFF. The complete variable domain, with remaining parts taken from reference TRBV29-1 and TRBJ1-1, reads SAVISQKPSRDICQRGTSLTIQCQVDSQVTMMFWYRQQPGQSLTLIATANQGSEATYESGFVIDKFPISRPNLTFSTLTVSNMSPEDSSIYLCSVDRGNTEAFFGQGTRLTVV.

Only one count was recorded for this clone. The chain recombines TRBV30 with TRBJ2-3; 7 nucleotides match TRBD2. Germline values: CDR1 GTSNPN, CDR2 SVGIG (reference sequence). V gave up 0 bases and J gave up 4 bases; unmatched junction bases: 13. The CDR3 runs 17 residues. The CDR3 DNA follows: TGTGCCTGGAGTGTACAGTCCAGTTGGGGGGGTGCAGATACGCAGTATTTT. Its protein product is CAWSVQSSWGGADTQYF. Looking up the rest from reference TRBV30 and TRBJ2-3 gives the full variable domain: SQTIHQWPATLVQPVGSPLSLECTVEGTSNPNLYWYRQAAGRGLQLLFYSVGIGQISSEVPQNLSASRPQDRQFILSSKKLLLSDSGFYLCAWSVQSSWGGADTQYFGPGTRLTVL.

The rearrangement joins TRBV5-4 to TRBJ2-3, with a weak D call TRBD1 (5 bases). Per germline, CDR1 SGHNT and CDR2 YYREEE (reference sequence). The V and J ends lost 4 bases and 0 bases respectively, with 9 bases between them. This CDR3 is 14 amino acids long. CDR3 amino acids: CASSTRTSTDTQYF. The CDR3 nucleotides read TGTGCCAGCAGCACCCGGACAAGCACAGATACGCAGTATTTT. The full variable domain, completed using reference TRBV5-4 and TRBJ2-3, is ETGVTQSPTHLIKTRGQQVTLRCSSQSGHNTVSWYQQALGQGPQFIFQYYREEENGRGNFPPRFSGLQFPNYSSELNVNALELDDSALYLCASSTRTSTDTQYFGPGTRLTVL.

The rearrangement joins TRBV7-9 to TRBJ1-2; 10 bases fit TRBD1. Losses at the gene ends were 6 bases for V and 5 bases for J; bases not matched to a gene: 9. CDR3 length: 15 amino acids. The germline V gene encodes CDR1 SEHNR and CDR2 FQNEAQ (reference sequence). DNA for the CDR3: TGTGCCAGCAGAGGAACGGACAGGGGGAAATATGGCTACACCTTC. Protein: CASRGTDRGKYGYTF.

The CDR3 loop reads CASSLSIYGGNQPQHF. CDR3 coding DNA: TGTGCCAGCAGTTTATCGATTTACGGTGGCAATCAGCCCCAGCATTTT. The gene calls are TRBV27 and TRBJ1-5; D is ambiguous. V shed 0 bases and J shed 2 bases, with 11 bases lying between them. Germline loops: CDR1 MNHEY, CDR2 SMNVEV (reference sequence). The CDR3 length is 16 residues.

The genes are TRBV20-1 and TRBJ2-3; D gene unclear. This CDR3 comprises 10 residues. Germline CDR1 DFQATT, CDR2 SNEGSKA (reference sequence). Trimming removed 5 bases at V and 2 bases at J, with 2 bases between. CDR3 DNA sequence: TGCAGTGCTCACACAGATACGCAGTATTTT. It codes for CSAHTDTQYF.

CDR3 DNA: TGTGCCAGCAGTTTTAGCGGATGGGATAAGCAGTTCTTC. Translation: CASSFSGWDKQFF. The chain couples TRBV12-3 or TRBV12-4 to TRBJ2-1; D perhaps matches TRBD2 (6 bases). Trimming cost V 3 bases and J 11 bases, with 14 bases left between them. The CDR3 runs to 13 residues.

The J gene is TRBJ1-3, the V gene TRBV30; 9 bases match TRBD1. The CDR3 runs 16 residues. The V gene end was trimmed by 8 bases and the J gene end by 4 bases; junction bases not matched to a gene: 15. Germline V gene sequence: CDR1 GTSNPN, CDR2 SVGIG (reference sequence). The DNA for the CDR3 is TGTGCCGGTGACAGGGGGAAGACTAGAAGGGGAAACACCATATATTTT. This gives the protein CAGDRGKTRRGNTIYF.

As concerns this clone: One end of the junction fails to match germline, which may point to a read error. V gene TRBV12-5 combines with J gene TRBJ2-1; perhaps TRBD1 as D (5 bases). There are 13 residues in the CDR3. Germline V gene data show CDR1 as LGHNT and CDR2 as FRNRAP. CDR3 coding DNA: TGTGCTAGTGGGTTGGATCAGGGAAATGAGCAGTTCTTC. Protein sequence: CASGLDQGNEQFF.

Details on this clone: This sample includes further DNA sequences coding for the same CDR3. The chain recombines TRBV28 with TRBJ2-3; D unclear. Trimming took 4 bases from V and 2 from J, leaving 4 bases between them. The germline V gene encodes CDR1 MDHEN and CDR2 SYDVKM. The CDR3 is 12 residues long. In DNA form, the CDR3 reads TGTGCCAGCAGTTCTTACACAGATACGCAGTATTTT. Its translation: CASSSYTDTQYF. The whole variable domain, filled in from reference TRBV28 and TRBJ2-3, reads DVKVTQSSRYLVKRTGEKVFLECVQDMDHENMFWYRQDPGLGLRLIYFSYDVKMKEKGDIPEGYSVSREKKERFSLILESASTNQTSMYLCASSSYTDTQYFGPGTRLTVL.

The chain employs TRBV5-1 and TRBJ1-5; no firm D call. This CDR3 comprises 16 residues. V gave up 9 bases and J gave up 0 bases, with 19 bases separating them. CDR1 and CDR2 (germline): SGHRS, YFSETQ. CDR3 loop: CANLSLPAYSNQPQHF. CDR3 DNA: TGCGCCAACTTGAGCCTCCCCGCTTATAGCAATCAGCCCCAGCATTTT.

Only a few counts were recorded for this clone. This chain uses TRBV7-8 with TRBJ1-1, with a weak D call TRBD1 (5 bases). Germline CDR1 SGHVS, CDR2 FQNEAQ. The CDR3 extends over 16 amino acids. V lost 3 bases and J lost 3, with 17 bases in between. The CDR3 is CASSLGGWVTDTEAFF. CDR3 bases: TGTGCCAGCAGCTTGGGGGGTTGGGTTACGGACACTGAAGCTTTCTTT.

The gene calls are TRBV5-1 and TRBJ1-4, with D possibly matching TRBD1 (6 bases). This CDR3 is 16 amino acids long. V was cut by 0 bases and J by 7 bases, with 16 bases left in between. Germline V CDR1 and CDR2: SGHRS, YFSETQ. CDR3 amino acids: CASSLARGQLGEKLFF. CDR3 DNA: TGCGCCAGCAGCTTGGCCCGTGGACAGCTAGGTGAAAAACTGTTTTTT.